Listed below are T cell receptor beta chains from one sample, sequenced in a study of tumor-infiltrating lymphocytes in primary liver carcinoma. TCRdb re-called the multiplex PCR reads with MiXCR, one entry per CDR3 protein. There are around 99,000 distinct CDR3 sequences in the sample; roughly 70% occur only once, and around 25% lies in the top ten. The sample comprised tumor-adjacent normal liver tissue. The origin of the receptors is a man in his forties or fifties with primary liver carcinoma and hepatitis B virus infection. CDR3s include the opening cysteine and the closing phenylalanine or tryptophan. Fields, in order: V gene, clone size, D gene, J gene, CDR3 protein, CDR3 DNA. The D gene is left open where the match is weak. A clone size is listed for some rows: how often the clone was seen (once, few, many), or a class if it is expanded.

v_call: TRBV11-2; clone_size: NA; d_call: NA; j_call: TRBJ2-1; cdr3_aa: CASSRISGSYNKQFF; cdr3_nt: TGTGCCAGCAGTCGGATTAGCGGATCTTACAATAAGCAGTTCTTC
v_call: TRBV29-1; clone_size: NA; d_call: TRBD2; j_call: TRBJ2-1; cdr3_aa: CSVARTSVYNELFF; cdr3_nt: TGCAGCGTGGCTCGGACTAGCGTCTACAATGAGCTGTTCTTC
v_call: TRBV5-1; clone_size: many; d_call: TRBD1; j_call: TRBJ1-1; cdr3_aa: CASRIWTGGTEAFF; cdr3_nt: TGCGCCAGCCGTATATGGACAGGTGGCACTGAAGCTTTCTTT
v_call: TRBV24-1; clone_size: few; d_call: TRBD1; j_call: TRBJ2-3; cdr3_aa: CATSDPTGDEADTQYF; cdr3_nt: TGTGCCACCAGTGACCCGACAGGGGACGAGGCAGATACGCAGTATTTT
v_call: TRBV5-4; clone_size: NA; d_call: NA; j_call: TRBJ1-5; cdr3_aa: CASSKDGNQPQHF; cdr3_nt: TGTGCCAGCAGTAAGGACGGCAATCAGCCCCAGCATTTT
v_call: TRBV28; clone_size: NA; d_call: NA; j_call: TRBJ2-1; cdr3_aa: CASSPPVRVANEQFF; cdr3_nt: TGTGCCAGCAGTCCCCCCGTAAGGGTAGCCAATGAGCAGTTCTTC
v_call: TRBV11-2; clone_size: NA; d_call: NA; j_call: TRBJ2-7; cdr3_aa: CASNLDSSYLSYKQYF; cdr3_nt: TGTGCCAGCAACTTAGATAGTTCCTACCTCTCCTACAAGCAGTACTTC
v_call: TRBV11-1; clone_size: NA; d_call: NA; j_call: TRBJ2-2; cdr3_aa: CARSRVITGELFF; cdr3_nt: TGTGCCAGGAGTCGGGTAATTACCGGGGAGCTGTTTTTT
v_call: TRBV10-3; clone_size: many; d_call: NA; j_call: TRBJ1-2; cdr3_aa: CAISEGAGTNYGYTF; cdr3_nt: TGTGCCATCAGTGAGGGGGCAGGGACGAACTATGGCTACACCTTC
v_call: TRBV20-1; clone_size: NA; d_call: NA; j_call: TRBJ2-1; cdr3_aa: CSTRDLVEEQFF; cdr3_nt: TGCAGTACTAGAGATCTTGTGGAGGAGCAGTTCTTC
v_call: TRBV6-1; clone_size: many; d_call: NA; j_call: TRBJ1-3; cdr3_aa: CASSRSSGSSGNTIYF; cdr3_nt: TGTGCCAGCAGTAGGTCGTCAGGGAGCTCTGGAAACACCATATATTTT
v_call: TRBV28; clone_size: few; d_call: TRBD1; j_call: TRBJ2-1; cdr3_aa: CASNPPGQGHNEQFF; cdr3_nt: TGTGCCAGCAACCCCCCGGGACAGGGCCACAATGAGCAGTTCTTC
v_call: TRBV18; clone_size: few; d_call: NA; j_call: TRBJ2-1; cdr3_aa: CASSLPGDPQFF; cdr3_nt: TGTGCCAGCTCACTGCCGGGGGATCCACAGTTCTTC
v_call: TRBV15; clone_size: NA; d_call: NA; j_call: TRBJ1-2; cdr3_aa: CATSQADYDYTF; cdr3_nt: TGTGCCACCAGCCAGGCGGACTATGACTACACCTTC
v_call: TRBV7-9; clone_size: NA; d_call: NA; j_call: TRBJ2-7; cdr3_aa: CANSGYRDTQSGDFYEQYF; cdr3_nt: TGTGCCAACAGCGGGTACCGGGACACACAAAGTGGGGACTTCTACGAGCAGTACTTC
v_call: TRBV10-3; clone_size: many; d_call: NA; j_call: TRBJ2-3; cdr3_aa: CAISRDSSTDTQYF; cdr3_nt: TGTGCCATCAGTAGGGATTCTAGCACAGATACGCAGTATTTT
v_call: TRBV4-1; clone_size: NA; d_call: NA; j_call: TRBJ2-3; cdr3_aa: CANSPEAGISTNTQYF; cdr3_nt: TGCGCCAACAGCCCAGAGGCGGGGATAAGCACAAATACGCAGTATTTT
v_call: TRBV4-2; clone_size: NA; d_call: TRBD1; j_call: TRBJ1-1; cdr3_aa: CASSQEYRQGFWTEAFF; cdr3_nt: TGTGCCAGCAGCCAAGAGTACCGACAGGGTTTTTGGACTGAAGCTTTCTTT
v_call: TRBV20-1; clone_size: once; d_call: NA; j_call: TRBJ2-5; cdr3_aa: CSAVEGQETQYF; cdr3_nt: TGCAGTGCCGTGGAGGGGCAAGAGACCCAGTACTTC
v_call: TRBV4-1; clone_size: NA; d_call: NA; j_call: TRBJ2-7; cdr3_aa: CASSLDRNYEQYF; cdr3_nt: TGCGCCAGCAGCCTAGACCGGAACTACGAGCAATACTTC
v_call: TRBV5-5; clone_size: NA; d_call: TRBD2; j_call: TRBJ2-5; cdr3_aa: CASSPGLAGGHNQETQYF; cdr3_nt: TGTGCCAGCAGCCCGGGACTAGCCGGAGGACATAACCAAGAGACCCAGTACTTC
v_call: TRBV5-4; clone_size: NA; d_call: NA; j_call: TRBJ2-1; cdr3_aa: CASSAGYSSHNEQFF; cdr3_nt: TGTGCCAGTAGCGCCGGTTACAGCTCCCACAATGAGCAGTTCTTC
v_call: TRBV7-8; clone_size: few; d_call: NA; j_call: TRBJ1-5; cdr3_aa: CANTGGSYSNQPQHF; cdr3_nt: TGTGCTAACACTGGGGGTAGCTATAGCAATCAGCCCCAGCATTTT
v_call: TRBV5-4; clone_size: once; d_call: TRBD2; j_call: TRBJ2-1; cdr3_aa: CASSFPGASGRNGQFF; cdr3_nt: TGTGCCAGCAGCTTCCCGGGGGCTAGCGGGAGAAATGGGCAGTTTTTC
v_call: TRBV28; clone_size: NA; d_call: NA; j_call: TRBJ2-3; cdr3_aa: CASLPWDGAQYF; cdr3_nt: TGTGCCAGCCTACCTTGGGATGGGGCGCAGTATTTT
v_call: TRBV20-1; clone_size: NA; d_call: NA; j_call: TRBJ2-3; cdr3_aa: CSFVEGSSTDTQYF; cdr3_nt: TGCAGCTTTGTCGAAGGCTCTAGCACAGATACGCAGTATTTT
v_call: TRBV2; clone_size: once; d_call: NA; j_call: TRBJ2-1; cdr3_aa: CATKGTGDWEQFF; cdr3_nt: TGTGCCACCAAGGGCACGGGAGATTGGGAGCAGTTCTTC